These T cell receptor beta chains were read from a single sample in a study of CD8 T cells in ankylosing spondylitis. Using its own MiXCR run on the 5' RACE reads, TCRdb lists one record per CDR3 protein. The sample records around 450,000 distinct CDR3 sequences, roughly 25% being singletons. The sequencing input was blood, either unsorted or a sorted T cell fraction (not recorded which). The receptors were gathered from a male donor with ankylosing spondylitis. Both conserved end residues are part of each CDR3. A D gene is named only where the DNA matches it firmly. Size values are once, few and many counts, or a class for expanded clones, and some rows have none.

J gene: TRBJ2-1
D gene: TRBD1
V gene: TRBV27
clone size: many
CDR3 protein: CASSRWGQDYNEQFF
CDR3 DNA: TGTGCCAGCAGTCGTTGGGGACAGGATTACAATGAGCAGTTCTTC

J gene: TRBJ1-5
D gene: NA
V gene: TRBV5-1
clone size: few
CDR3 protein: CASSLAGWEDQPQHF
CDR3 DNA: TGCGCCAGCAGTCTCGCAGGGTGGGAGGATCAGCCCCAGCATTTT

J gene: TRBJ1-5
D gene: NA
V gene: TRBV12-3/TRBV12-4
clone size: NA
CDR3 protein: CASSLVASGNQPQHF
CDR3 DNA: TGTGCCAGCAGTTTAGTCGCGTCGGGCAATCAGCCCCAGCATTTT

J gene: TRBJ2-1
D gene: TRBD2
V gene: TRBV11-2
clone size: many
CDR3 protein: CASSPRGGPYNEQFF
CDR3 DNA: TGTGCCAGCAGCCCACGCGGGGGTCCCTACAATGAGCAGTTCTTC

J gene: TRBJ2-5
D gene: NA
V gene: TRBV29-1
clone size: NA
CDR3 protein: CSVERGQGGETQYF
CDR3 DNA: TGCAGCGTTGAAAGGGGCCAGGGAGGTGAGACCCAGTACTTC

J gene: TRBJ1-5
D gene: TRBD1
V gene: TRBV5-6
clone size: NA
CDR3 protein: CASSAGQGAVQPQHF
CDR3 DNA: TGTGCCAGCAGCGCGGGACAGGGGGCTGTTCAGCCCCAGCATTTT

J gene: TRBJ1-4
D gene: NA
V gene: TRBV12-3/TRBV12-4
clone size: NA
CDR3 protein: CASSLSGTFEKLFF
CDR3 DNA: TGTGCCAGCAGTTTATCAGGGACATTCGAAAAACTGTTTTTT

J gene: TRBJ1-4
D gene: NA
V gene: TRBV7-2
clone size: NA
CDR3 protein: CASSLVTEKLFF
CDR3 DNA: TGTGCCAGCAGCTTAGTCACTGAAAAACTGTTTTTT

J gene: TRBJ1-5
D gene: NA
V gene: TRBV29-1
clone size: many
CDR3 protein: CSARTQNQPQHF
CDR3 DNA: TGCAGCGCCCGGACGCAAAATCAGCCCCAGCATTTT

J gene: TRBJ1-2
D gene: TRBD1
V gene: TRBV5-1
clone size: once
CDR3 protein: CASSVDRAYGYTF
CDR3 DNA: TGCGCCAGCAGCGTGGACAGGGCTTATGGCTACACCTTC

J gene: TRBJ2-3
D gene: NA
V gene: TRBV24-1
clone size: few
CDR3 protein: CATSDLRTAHSTDTQYF
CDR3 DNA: TGTGCCACCAGTGATTTGCGGACAGCCCATAGCACAGATACGCAGTATTTT

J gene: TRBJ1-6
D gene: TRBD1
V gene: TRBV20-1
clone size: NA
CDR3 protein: CSARDRTGKQGANSPLHF
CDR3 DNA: TGCAGTGCTAGAGATCGGACAGGAAAGCAGGGGGCGAATTCACCCCTCCACTTT

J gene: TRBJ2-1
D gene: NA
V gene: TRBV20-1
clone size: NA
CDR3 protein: CSARKGGVNEQFF
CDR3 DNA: TGCAGTGCTAGAAAGGGGGGAGTGAATGAGCAGTTCTTC

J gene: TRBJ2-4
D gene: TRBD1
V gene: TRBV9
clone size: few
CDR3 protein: CASSAGGIAKNIQYF
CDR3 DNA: TGTGCCAGCAGCGCAGGGGGCATAGCCAAAAACATTCAGTACTTC

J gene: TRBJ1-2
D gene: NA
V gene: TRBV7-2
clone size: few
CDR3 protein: CASRKGSSTNYGYTF
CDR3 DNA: TGTGCCAGCAGGAAAGGGTCGTCAACTAACTATGGCTACACCTTC

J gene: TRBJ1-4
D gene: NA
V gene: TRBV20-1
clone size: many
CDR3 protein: CSARETFPINEKLFF
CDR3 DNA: TGCAGTGCTAGAGAGACGTTCCCCATCAATGAAAAACTGTTTTTT

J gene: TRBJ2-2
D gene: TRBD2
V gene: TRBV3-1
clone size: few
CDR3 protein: CASSPKREVGTGELFF
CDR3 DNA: TGTGCCAGCAGCCCCAAGCGGGAGGTGGGCACCGGGGAGCTGTTTTTT

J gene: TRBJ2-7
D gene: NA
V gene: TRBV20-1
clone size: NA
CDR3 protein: CSARGNLTPLESYEQYF
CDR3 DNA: TGCAGTGCTAGAGGAAACCTTACCCCTCTAGAATCCTACGAGCAGTACTTC